This T cell receptor (beta chain) was sequenced for a study of T-cell memory formation after mild COVID-19. General study results and limits: Whereas later expanders leaned CD4+, clones contracting day 15 to 85 showed a balanced CD4/CD8 makeup. Second-wave clones that peaked on day 37 lacked confirmed SARS-CoV-2 specificity.

In this sample, this clonotype turned up many times. Its antigen is unknown. The germline V gene encodes CDR1 LGHNA and CDR2 YNFKEQ. The CDR3 runs 17 residues. V gave up 4 bases and J gave up 2 bases, with 18 bases separating them. TCR alpha and TCR beta cDNA libraries with sample barcodes and UMIs came from 5'RACE using constant-segment primers. Each CDR3 protein is one row after TCRdb ran MiXCR on the 5' RACE reads. This sample carries 250,000 to 350,000 distinct CDR3 sequences, 15% to 20% of them seen once, and the ten largest clones take approximately 25%. Sequenced sample: PBMCs or a T cell subset sorted from them (not recorded which). This receptor was obtained from a young man who had mild COVID-19 (a few samples of this study predate the infection). Cell type and time point are not known. This chain connects TRBV4-2 to TRBJ2-4, with TRBD2 as a possible D gene (5 bases). The CDR3 is CASSPLGLWRPKNIQYF. The CDR3 nucleotides are TGTGCCAGCAGCCCTCTCGGGTTATGGAGGCCCAAAAACATTCAGTACTTC.